A single sample gave rise to the 15 T cell receptor beta chains below, sequenced in a study of T cell repertoires in aging, cancer and after chemotherapy. Amplification of TCR beta used genomic DNA extracted from peripheral blood. TRB rearrangements spanning V, D and J were amplified using mixed TRB-A/B primers. TCRdb called the multiplex PCR reads again in MiXCR, with one record for every CDR3 protein. There are some 11,000 distinct CDR3 sequences in the sample; approximately 46% occur only once, and roughly 7.3% lies in the top ten. Sequenced material: blood. The receptors come from a human donor in good health.

The gene calls are TRBV5-1 and TRBJ2-3; a weak D match, TRBD1 (5 bases). The V end lost 4 bases, the J end lost 3 bases, and 12 bases lay between the germline ends. The CDR3 loop spans 14 amino acids. The V gene's germline CDR1 is SGHRS and CDR2 YFSETQ. The CDR3 nucleotides read TGCGCCAGCAGCCCCCAGGGTGATACAGATACGCAGTATTTT. Translation: CASSPQGDTDTQYF.

The chain couples TRBV10-3 to TRBJ1-3, with D tentatively TRBD1 (5 bases). Between the trimmed V and J ends, which lost 6 bases and 10 bases, there was a span of 22 bases. CDR3 length equals 15 residues. Germline-derived CDR1 and CDR2 are ENHRY and SYGVKD. The CDR3 loop is CAIRGGDLRAPTIYF. The CDR3 bases are TGTGCCATCAGGGGGGGAGACCTTAGAGCCCCAACCATATATTTT.

This clonotype was seen just once. The chain joins TRBV10-3 to TRBJ1-1, with a tentative D call TRBD1 (5 bases). Trimming took off 3 bases at V and 2 bases at J, with 10 bases between the two ends. Per germline, CDR1 ENHRY and CDR2 SYGVKD. The CDR3 contains 14 residues. This chain's CDR3 is CAISDPGTNTEAFF. DNA of the CDR3: TGTGCCATCAGTGATCCCGGGACTAACACTGAAGCTTTCTTT.

This clonotype has a handful of counts. CDR3 DNA sequence: TGTGCCAGCAGTTTCCGGGGTTATCAAAATGAGCAGTTCTTC. It encodes CASSFRGYQNEQFF. The rearrangement links TRBV12-3 or TRBV12-4 to TRBJ2-1, with D possibly matching TRBD2 (5 bases). Deletions cut 3 bases from V and 7 bases from J, with 13 bases between. The CDR3 is 14 residues long.

In this sample, this clonotype turned up a few times. V is TRBV15 and J is TRBJ2-1; D gene unclear. Trimming took off 1 base at V and 9 bases at J, with 10 bases between the two ends. This CDR3 has 13 residues. CDR1 LNHNV and CDR2 YYDKDF come from the germline V gene (reference sequence). The CDR3 DNA follows: TGTGCCACCAGCAGAGGGGGTAGGCCTGAGCAGTTCTTC. Translating gives CATSRGGRPEQFF.

This clonotype was found a few times. The gene calls are TRBV6-5 and TRBJ2-3; no clear D. Germline CDR1 and CDR2: MNHEY and SVGAGI. Deletions cut 8 bases from V and 11 bases from J, with 20 bases between. This CDR3 has 13 residues. This chain's CDR3 is CASRRAARGEQYF. As DNA, the CDR3 is TGTGCCAGCCGACGGGCAGCCCGAGGCGAGCAGTATTTT.

This clonotype has more than one count but fewer than ten. The chain carries TRBV12-3 or TRBV12-4 and TRBJ1-1; D perhaps matches TRBD1 (5 bases). CDR3 length: 13 amino acids. V dropped 2 bases and J dropped 5 bases, with 9 bases sitting between them. CDR3 bases: TGTGCCAGCAGTTTATTCGGGGGAACTGAAGCTTTCTTT. It codes for CASSLFGGTEAFF.

This chain connects TRBV9 to TRBJ2-5, with 8 bases aligning to TRBD2. Trimming at V came to 6 bases and at J to 4 bases, leaving 5 bases not matched to a gene. Germline CDR1 SGDLS, CDR2 YYNGEE. There are 13 residues in the CDR3. CDR3 nucleotide sequence: TGTGCCAGCACCGCGGGGGGCCTAGAGACCCAGTACTTC. Its protein product is CASTAGGLETQYF.

The CDR3 protein is CASSFQADSNQPQHF. The CDR3 DNA sequence: TGTGCCAGCAGCTTCCAAGCCGATAGCAATCAGCCCCAGCATTTT. The chain combines TRBV5-4 with TRBJ1-5; the D is unclear. V lost 2 bases, J lost 0 bases, and 9 bases lay in between. The length of the CDR3 is 15 residues. In germline, CDR1 is SGHNT, CDR2 YYREEE (reference sequence).

In its sample, this clonotype was seen once. The CDR3 DNA reads TGTGCCAGCAGTGAAGCGGGGGCCGAAGAGACCCAGTACTTC. Translated, it gives CASSEAGAEETQYF. V usage is TRBV6-1 and J usage is TRBJ2-5; maybe TRBD1 (6 bases). CDR1 MNHNS and CDR2 SASEGT come from the germline V gene. V was cut by 0 bases and J by 3 bases, with 8 bases left in between. The CDR3 runs to 14 residues.

The chain joins TRBV12-3 or TRBV12-4 to TRBJ2-7, with 7 nucleotides matching TRBD1. CDR3 length: 15 amino acids. Germline trimming cut 6 bases from V and 3 bases from J; bases unmatched to any gene: 11. CDR3 DNA sequence: TGTGCCAGCAGCGGGACAGCTCTAACAGGCTACGAGCAGTACTTC. This encodes CASSGTALTGYEQYF.

V is TRBV6-5 and J is TRBJ2-5, with 8 bases matching TRBD2. Per germline, CDR1 MNHEY and CDR2 SVGAGI. CDR3 size: 16 residues. Losses at the gene ends were 6 bases for V and 4 bases for J; bases not matched to a gene: 13. The CDR3 is CASSLLNGSGRETQYF. As DNA, the CDR3 is TGTGCCAGCAGCCTACTTAATGGAAGCGGGAGAGAGACCCAGTACTTC.

This chain joins TRBV7-3 and TRBJ1-4; tentative D call: TRBD1 (6 bases). The CDR3 runs 15 residues. The V and J ends lost 5 bases and 3 bases respectively, with 13 bases between them. CDR1 SGHTA and CDR2 FQGTGA come from the germline V gene. CDR3: CASSVGGAPNEKLFF. CDR3 DNA sequence: TGTGCCAGCAGCGTAGGGGGAGCCCCTAATGAAAAACTGTTTTTT.

The chain combines TRBV7-2 with TRBJ2-4; 7 bases match TRBD2. Germline V gives CDR1 SGHTA, CDR2 FQGNSA. With 8 bases clipped from V and 9 bases from J, the junction kept 10 bases outside the gene matches. The CDR3 covers 13 residues. CDR3 amino acids: CASAAGEVGIQYF. Written as DNA, the CDR3 is TGTGCCAGCGCGGCGGGGGAGGTCGGCATTCAGTACTTC.

The V and J genes are TRBV20-1 and TRBJ2-5, with 9 bases aligning to TRBD1. CDR3 size: 13 residues. J lost 4 bases, V lost 6 bases, and 6 bases had no gene match. Germline V gene sequence: CDR1 DFQATT, CDR2 SNEGSKA (reference sequence). In DNA, the CDR3 is TGCAGTGCCGCGGGACAGGGCGGAGAGACCCAGTACTTC. Translation gives CSAAGQGGETQYF.